Following are 20 T cell receptor beta chains from one sample sequenced in a study of cytomegalovirus exposure and HLA in healthy donors. This PCR relied on a set of 60 Vbeta primers and 13 Jbeta primers. Assay used: immunoSEQ multiplex PCR; TCRdb lists only in-frame clones, some missing. In the table there are roughly 170,000 clones, over 60% of which are singletons. The sample consisted of PBMCs. The receptors shown here come from a girl aged 10 to 17 in good health and CMV-seronegative.

This rearrangement joins TRBV7-6 to TRBJ2-7; 9 positions agree with TRBD1. Germline trimming cut 5 bases from V and 6 bases from J; bases unmatched to any gene: 5. The CDR3 loop spans 13 amino acids. Germline values: CDR1 SGHVS, CDR2 FNYEAQ. CDR3 nucleotide sequence: TGTGCCAGCAGCCCACAGGGGGCAGGCGAGCAGTACTTC. Protein product: CASSPQGAGEQYF.

This clone was found a few times. V gene TRBV5-6 combines with J gene TRBJ1-1; 8 bases match TRBD1. The CDR3 loop spans 12 amino acids. V was clipped by 4 bases and J by 8 bases; unmatched bases: 4. The germline V gene has CDR1 SGHDT and CDR2 YYEEEE. CDR3 DNA: TGTGCCAGCAGCCTGCAGGGGGCAGAAGCTTTCTTT. It encodes CASSLQGAEAFF.

The chain recombines TRBV5-6 with TRBJ2-2; 14 bases are a match to TRBD2. In germline, CDR1 is SGHDT, CDR2 YYEEEE. J was trimmed by 4 bases and V by 1 base; bases with no gene match: 3. This CDR3 region has 17 residues. The CDR3 protein is CASSLWGLAGATGELFF. CDR3 nucleotides: TGTGCCAGCAGCTTGTGGGGACTAGCGGGGGCCACCGGGGAGCTGTTTTTT.

This CDR3 is CASSSGTGFENEQFF. The CDR3 DNA is TGTGCCAGCAGTTCCGGGACAGGGTTCGAAAATGAGCAGTTCTTC. The genes are TRBV6-1 and TRBJ2-1; 9 positions agree with TRBD1. CDR3 size: 15 residues. Germline lookup yields CDR1 MNHNS and CDR2 SASEGT. The V gene end was trimmed by 5 bases and the J gene end by 7 bases; junction bases not matched to a gene: 9.

This clone has a handful of counts. This CDR3 reads CASSRSGGPGETQYF. CDR3 bases: TGTGCCAGCAGTCGTAGCGGGGGGCCGGGGGAGACCCAGTACTTC. The rearrangement uses TRBV7-9 and TRBJ2-5; TRBD2 agrees at 10 bases. Germline V gives CDR1 SEHNR, CDR2 FQNEAQ (reference sequence). This CDR3 contains 15 residues. V was clipped by 6 bases and J by 5 bases; unmatched bases: 9.

The gene calls are TRBV19 and TRBJ2-5, with TRBD1 matching over 11 bases. This CDR3 is 14 amino acids long. Trimming cost V 5 bases and J 5 bases; bases outside gene matches: 4. Germline CDR1 reads LNHDA; CDR2 reads SQIVND (reference sequence). DNA of the CDR3: TGTGCCAGTAGTGGGACAGGGGGGGTGGAGACCCAGTACTTC. Translated, it gives CASSGTGGVETQYF.

The rearrangement links TRBV9 to TRBJ1-1; the D is unclear. V gave up 3 bases and J gave up 7 bases, with 25 bases separating them. Germline V gene data show CDR1 as SGDLS and CDR2 as YYNGEE. The CDR3 length is 17 residues. The CDR3 DNA reads TGTGCCAGCAGCGCACACGACGCCCGCGGCACGGCGGATGAAGCTTTCTTT. Its translation: CASSAHDARGTADEAFF.

The V and J genes are TRBV19 and TRBJ2-5; the match to TRBD2 covers 9 bases. Germline trimming cut 6 bases from V and 4 bases from J; bases unmatched to any gene: 15. Germline CDR1 and CDR2: LNHDA and SQIVND (reference sequence). The CDR3 runs to 17 residues. CDR3 sequence (DNA): TGTGCCAGTAGCGACCTCTTCCGCGGGGGGGATGGAGAGACCCAGTACTTC. Amino acids: CASSDLFRGGDGETQYF.

In this sample, this clone turned up a few times. This chain connects TRBV11-3 to TRBJ2-1, with D hard to call. Germline CDR1 is SGHNT and CDR2 is YENEEA. V was clipped by 1 base and J by 6 bases, with 4 bases between them. The CDR3 has 12 residues. In DNA, the CDR3 is TGTGCCAGCAGCTTAGTTAGCAATGAGCAGTTCTTC. Translated, it gives CASSLVSNEQFF. The full variable domain, in which reference TRBV11-3 and TRBJ2-1 provide the parts outside the CDR3, is EAGVVQSPRYKIIEKKQPVAFWCNPISGHNTLYWYLQNLGQGPELLIRYENEEAVDDSQLPKDRFSAERLKGVDSTLKIQPAELGDSAVYLCASSLVSNEQFFGPGTRLTVL.

As DNA, the CDR3 is TGTGCCAGTAGCAAATATAATTCAGTCGCTGAAGCTTTCTTT. It encodes CASSKYNSVAEAFF. This chain uses TRBV19 with TRBJ1-1, with D unclear. The CDR3 loop spans 14 amino acids. Trimming stripped 6 bases from V and 6 bases from J, with 17 bases between. Germline CDR1 is LNHDA and CDR2 is SQIVND (reference sequence).

This clone was found a few times. The chain carries TRBV2 and TRBJ2-1; TRBD1 matches at 8 bases. Germline V gives CDR1 SNHLY, CDR2 FYNNEI. This CDR3 comprises 24 residues. V shed 8 bases, J shed 2 bases, and the junction held 35 bases outside the gene matches. CDR3 sequence (DNA): TGTGCCAGCGATATAGTCCGGGCGGGGTATCAGCCCGCCCCGGGACAGGCGACCTACAATGAGCAGTTCTTC. Translated, it gives CASDIVRAGYQPAPGQATYNEQFF.

The chain links TRBV13 to TRBJ1-3, with TRBD1 as a possible D gene (6 bases). This CDR3 has 17 residues. Trimming took off 5 bases at V and 4 bases at J, with 21 bases between the two ends. The germline CDR1 and CDR2 sequences are PRHDT and FYEKMQ (reference sequence). The DNA for the CDR3 is TGTGCCAGCAGCCTCTCCCGGGGGGGCCTCCTAGGAAACACCATATATTTT. It translates to CASSLSRGGLLGNTIYF.

The chain has TRBV18 and TRBJ2-1; 8 bases fit TRBD1. Germline V gene lookup returns CDR1 KGHSH and CDR2 LQKENI. With V trimmed by 4 bases and J by 0 bases, 8 bases remained unmatched. The CDR3 runs to 17 residues. CDR3 DNA: TGTGCCAGCTCACGGGACGGACAGGGAAGCTCCTACAATGAGCAGTTCTTC. This gives the protein CASSRDGQGSSYNEQFF.

The chain employs TRBV2 and TRBJ2-7, with 9 positions matching TRBD1. V dropped 3 bases and J dropped 4; count of bases not matched to a gene: 4. Germline CDR1 reads SNHLY; CDR2 reads FYNNEI. This CDR3 contains 14 residues. The CDR3 DNA is TGTGCCAGCAGTGACCGGGACAGGGTTTACGAGCAGTACTTC. This codes for CASSDRDRVYEQYF.

V gene TRBV6-6 combines with J gene TRBJ1-2; 8 nucleotides match TRBD1. This CDR3 is built from 14 residues. With V trimmed by 6 bases and J by 2 bases, 5 bases remained unmatched. CDR1 and CDR2 from the germline V gene are MNHNY and SVGAGI (reference sequence). The CDR3 DNA reads TGTGCCAGCAGCCGGACAGGGAAAAACTATGGCTACACCTTC. Translation: CASSRTGKNYGYTF.

V and J are TRBV7-9 and TRBJ2-6, with D hard to call. This CDR3 has 17 amino acids. Germline lookup yields CDR1 SEHNR and CDR2 FQNEAQ (reference sequence). Trimming shortened V by 1 base and J by 0 bases, and 10 bases separated the two germline ends. The CDR3 is CASSLGSSLSGANVLTF. CDR3 in DNA: TGTGCCAGCAGCTTAGGTAGCAGCCTCTCTGGGGCCAACGTCCTGACTTTC.

The gene calls are TRBV19 and TRBJ1-4; the match to TRBD1 covers 11 bases. V dropped 4 bases and J dropped 7; count of bases not matched to a gene: 5. Germline V CDR1 and CDR2: LNHDA, SQIVND (reference sequence). The CDR3 consists of 15 residues. CDR3 DNA sequence: TGTGCCAGTAGTAGGGGACAGGGGGTGAGTGAAAAACTGTTTTTT. Protein: CASSRGQGVSEKLFF.

This sequence joins TRBV6-4 and TRBJ2-3; no clear D gene. The CDR3 spans 12 residues. CDR1 is MRHNA, CDR2 SNTAGT, per germline. Trimming stripped 3 bases from V and 7 bases from J, with 8 bases between. CDR3 sequence reads: CASSENSNTQYF. The CDR3 nucleotides read TGTGCCAGCAGTGAGAACTCGAATACGCAGTATTTT.

The V call is TRBV29-1, the J call TRBJ1-4; D is unclear. The CDR3 contains 12 residues. V lost 5 bases and J lost 5, with 9 bases in between. Germline assignment: CDR1 SQVTM and CDR2 ANQGSEA. Written as DNA, the CDR3 is TGCAGCGTTCTTACAGTGAATGAAAAACTGTTTTTT. As protein: CSVLTVNEKLFF.

This sequence joins TRBV6-1 and TRBJ1-2; 9 bases align to TRBD1. After removal of 11 bases from V and 6 bases from J, the junction contained 13 bases not matched to a gene. The CDR3 is 14 amino acids. The V gene's germline CDR1 is MNHNS and CDR2 SASEGT. The CDR3: CASIVGGQGNGYTF. CDR3 nucleotide sequence: TGTGCCTCCATTGTCGGCGGACAGGGGAATGGCTACACCTTC.